This record concerns one T cell receptor beta chain sequence. These data belong to a study of blood T cell repertoires in COVID-19. Study information: Sources were T cells, B-cell-depleted T cells, or PBMCs; the material itself was cDNA or gDNA.

CDR3 size: 14 residues. V lost 6 bases and J lost 0, with 9 bases in between. CDR1 ENHRY and CDR2 SYGVKD come from the germline V gene. Profiled with immunoSEQ multiplex PCR; TCRdb holds only in-frame clones, not every one. Among some 300,000 clones listed, approximately 84% were seen once. Donors of Cohort 3 who recovered were those that had two negative PCRs, clearance, or symptom resolution. The sequencing sample was made of PBMCs or T cells enriched from blood (not recorded which). V and J are TRBV10-3 and TRBJ1-5; D remains unclear. This clonotype originated in a man under 40 who had recovered from COVID-19. The chain's CDR3 is CAIREQNSNQPQHF. In DNA form, the CDR3 reads TGTGCCATCAGAGAACAGAATAGCAATCAGCCCCAGCATTTT.